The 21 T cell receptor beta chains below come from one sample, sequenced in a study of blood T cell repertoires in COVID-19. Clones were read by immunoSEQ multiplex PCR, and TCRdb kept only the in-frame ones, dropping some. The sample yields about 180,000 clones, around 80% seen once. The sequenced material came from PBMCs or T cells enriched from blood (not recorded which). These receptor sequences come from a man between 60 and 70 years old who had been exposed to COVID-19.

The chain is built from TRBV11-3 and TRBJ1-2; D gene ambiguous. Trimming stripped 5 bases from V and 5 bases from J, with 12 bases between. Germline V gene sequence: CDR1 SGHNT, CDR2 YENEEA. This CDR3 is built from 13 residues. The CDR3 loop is CASSPVGGYGYTF. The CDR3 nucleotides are TGTGCCAGCAGCCCCGTAGGAGGATATGGCTACACCTTC.

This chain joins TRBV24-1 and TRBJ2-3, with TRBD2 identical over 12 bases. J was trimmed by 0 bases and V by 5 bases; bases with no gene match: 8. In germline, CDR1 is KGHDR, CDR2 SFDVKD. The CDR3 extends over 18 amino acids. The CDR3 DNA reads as TGTGCCACCAGTGGGGCACTAGCGGGAGGAACTAGCACAGATACGCAGTATTTT. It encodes CATSGALAGGTSTDTQYF.

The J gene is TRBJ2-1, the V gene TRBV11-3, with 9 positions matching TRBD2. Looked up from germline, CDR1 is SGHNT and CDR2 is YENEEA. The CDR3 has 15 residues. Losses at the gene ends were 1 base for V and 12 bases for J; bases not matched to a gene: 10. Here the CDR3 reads CASSLGGTSQGRQFF. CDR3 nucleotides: TGTGCCAGCAGCTTAGGAGGGACTAGCCAAGGGAGGCAGTTCTTC. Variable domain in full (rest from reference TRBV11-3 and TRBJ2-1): EAGVVQSPRYKIIEKKQPVAFWCNPISGHNTLYWYLQNLGQGPELLIRYENEEAVDDSQLPKDRFSAERLKGVDSTLKIQPAELGDSAVYLCASSLGGTSQGRQFFGPGTRLTVL.

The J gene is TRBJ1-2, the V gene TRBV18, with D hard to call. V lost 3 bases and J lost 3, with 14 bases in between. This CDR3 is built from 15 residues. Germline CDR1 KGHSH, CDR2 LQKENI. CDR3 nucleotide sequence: TGTGCCAGCTCACCTTCGGCACTCGGGGACTATGGCTACACCTTC. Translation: CASSPSALGDYGYTF.

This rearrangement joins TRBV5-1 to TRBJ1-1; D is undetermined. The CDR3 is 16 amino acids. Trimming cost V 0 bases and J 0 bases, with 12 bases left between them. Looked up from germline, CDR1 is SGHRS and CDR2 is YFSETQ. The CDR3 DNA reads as TGCGCCAGCAGCTTGGATCTTAGCGGCATGAACACTGAAGCTTTCTTT. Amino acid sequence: CASSLDLSGMNTEAFF.

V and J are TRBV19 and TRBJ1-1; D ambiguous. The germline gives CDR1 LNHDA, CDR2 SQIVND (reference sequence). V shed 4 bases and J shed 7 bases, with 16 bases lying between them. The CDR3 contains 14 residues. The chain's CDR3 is CASSTPGRTGEAFF. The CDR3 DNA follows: TGTGCCAGTAGTACCCCCGGTAGAACGGGTGAAGCTTTCTTT. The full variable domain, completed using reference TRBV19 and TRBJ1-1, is DGGITQSPKYLFRKEGQNVTLSCEQNLNHDAMYWYRQDPGQGLRLIYYSQIVNDFQKGDIAEGYSVSREKKESFPLTVTSAQKNPTAFYLCASSTPGRTGEAFFGQGTRLTVV.

The CDR3 is CASSGHGLAGEETQYF. For the CDR3, the DNA is TGTGCCAGCAGCGGGCACGGACTAGCGGGAGAAGAGACCCAGTACTTC. V gene TRBV9 combines with J gene TRBJ2-5, with TRBD2 matching 13 bases. The CDR3 contains 16 residues. V trimming: 3 bases; J trimming: 3 bases; junction bases outside the gene matches: 5. Germline V gene sequence: CDR1 SGDLS, CDR2 YYNGEE.

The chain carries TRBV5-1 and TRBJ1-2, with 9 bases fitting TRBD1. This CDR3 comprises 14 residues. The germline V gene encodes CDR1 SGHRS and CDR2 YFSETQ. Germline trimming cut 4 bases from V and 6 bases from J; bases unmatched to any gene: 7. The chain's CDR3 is CASSEGTGMNGYTF. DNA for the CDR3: TGCGCCAGCAGCGAAGGGACAGGGATGAATGGCTACACCTTC.

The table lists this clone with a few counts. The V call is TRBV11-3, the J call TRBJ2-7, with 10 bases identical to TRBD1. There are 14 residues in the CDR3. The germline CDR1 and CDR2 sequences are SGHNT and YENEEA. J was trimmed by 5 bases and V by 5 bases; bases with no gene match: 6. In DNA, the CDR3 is TGTGCCAGCAGCCTGGGACAGGGGATCGACGAGCAGTACTTC. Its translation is CASSLGQGIDEQYF.

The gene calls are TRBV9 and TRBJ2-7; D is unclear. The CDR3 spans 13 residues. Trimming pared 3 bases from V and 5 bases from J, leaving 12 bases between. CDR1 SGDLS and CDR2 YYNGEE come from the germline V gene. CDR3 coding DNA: TGTGCCAGCAGCGGCAGGTTAGTTGACGAGCAGTACTTC. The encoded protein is CASSGRLVDEQYF.

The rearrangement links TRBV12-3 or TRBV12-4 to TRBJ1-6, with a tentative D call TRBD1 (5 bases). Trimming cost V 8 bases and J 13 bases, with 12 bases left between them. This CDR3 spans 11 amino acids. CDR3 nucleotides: TGTGCCAGCCGTGGTGGGGCGCCCCTCCACTTT. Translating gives CASRGGAPLHF.

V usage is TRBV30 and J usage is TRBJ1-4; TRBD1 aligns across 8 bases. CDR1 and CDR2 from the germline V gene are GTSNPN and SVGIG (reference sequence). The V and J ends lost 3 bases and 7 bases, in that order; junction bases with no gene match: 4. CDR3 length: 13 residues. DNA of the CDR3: TGTGCCTGGAGACCAGGGGGCCGTGAAAAACTGTTTTTT. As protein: CAWRPGGREKLFF.

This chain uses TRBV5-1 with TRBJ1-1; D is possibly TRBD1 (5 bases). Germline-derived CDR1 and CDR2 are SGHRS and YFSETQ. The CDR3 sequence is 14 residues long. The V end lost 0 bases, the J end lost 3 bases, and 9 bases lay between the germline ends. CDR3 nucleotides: TGCGCCAGCAGCTTGGAGCAGGGTTACACTGAAGCTTTCTTT. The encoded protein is CASSLEQGYTEAFF.

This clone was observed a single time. The CDR3 sequence: CASSFGGVTEAFF. Here the CDR3 DNA reads TGCGCCAGCAGCTTCGGGGGAGTGACTGAAGCTTTCTTT. J is TRBJ1-1 and V is TRBV5-1, with D tentatively TRBD1 (5 bases). V lost 2 bases to trimming and J lost 5 bases, with 10 bases between them. Looked up from germline, CDR1 is SGHRS and CDR2 is YFSETQ. This CDR3 has 13 amino acids. Full variable domain (missing parts from reference TRBV5-1 and TRBJ1-1): KAGVTQTPRYLIKTRGQQVTLSCSPISGHRSVSWYQQTPGQGLQFLFEYFSETQRNKGNFPGRFSGRQFSNSRSEMNVSTLELGDSALYLCASSFGGVTEAFFGQGTRLTVV.

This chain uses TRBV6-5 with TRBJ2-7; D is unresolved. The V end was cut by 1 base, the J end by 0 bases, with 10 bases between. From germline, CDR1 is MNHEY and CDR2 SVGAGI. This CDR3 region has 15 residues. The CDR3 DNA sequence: TGTGCCAGCAGTTACTTCAGCGCGGTCTCCTACGAGCAGTACTTC. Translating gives CASSYFSAVSYEQYF.

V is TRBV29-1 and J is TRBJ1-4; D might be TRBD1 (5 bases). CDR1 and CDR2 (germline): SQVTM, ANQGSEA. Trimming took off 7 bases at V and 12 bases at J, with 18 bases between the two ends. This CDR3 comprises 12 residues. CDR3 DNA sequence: TGCAGCGGGGGGACCGCGGGTGGGGAACTGTTTTTT. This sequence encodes CSGGTAGGELFF.

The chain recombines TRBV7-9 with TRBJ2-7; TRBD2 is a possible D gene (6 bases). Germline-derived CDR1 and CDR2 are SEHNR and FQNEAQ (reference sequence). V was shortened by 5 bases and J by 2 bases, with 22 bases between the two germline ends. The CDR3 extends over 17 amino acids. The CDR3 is CASSPLWSGATAYEQYF. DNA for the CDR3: TGTGCCAGCAGCCCTCTCTGGTCGGGAGCCACAGCCTACGAGCAGTACTTC.

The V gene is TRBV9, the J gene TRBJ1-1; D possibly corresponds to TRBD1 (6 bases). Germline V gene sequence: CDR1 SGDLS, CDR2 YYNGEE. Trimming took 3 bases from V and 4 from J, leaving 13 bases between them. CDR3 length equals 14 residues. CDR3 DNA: TGTGCCAGCAGCGGCCCAGGGGCCCTCACTGAAGCTTTCTTT. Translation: CASSGPGALTEAFF.

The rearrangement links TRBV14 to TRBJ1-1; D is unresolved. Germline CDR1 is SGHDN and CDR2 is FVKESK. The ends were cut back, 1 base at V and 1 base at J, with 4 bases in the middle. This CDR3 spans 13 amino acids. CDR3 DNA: TGTGCCAGCAGCCAAGTCCAGAACACTGAAGCTTTCTTT. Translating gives CASSQVQNTEAFF.

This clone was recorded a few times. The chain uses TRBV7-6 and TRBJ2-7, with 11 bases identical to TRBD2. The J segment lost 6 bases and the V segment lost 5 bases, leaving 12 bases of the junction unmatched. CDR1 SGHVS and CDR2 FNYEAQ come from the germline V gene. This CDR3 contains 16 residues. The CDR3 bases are TGTGCCAGCAGCCGCGAGGTAGCGGGAGGGCCAGGCGAGCAGTACTTC. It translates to CASSREVAGGPGEQYF. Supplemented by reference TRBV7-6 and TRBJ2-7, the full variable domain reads GAGVSQSPRYKVTKRGQDVALRCDPISGHVSLYWYRQALGQGPEFLTYFNYEAQQDKSGLPNDRFSAERPEGSISTLTIQRTEQRDSAMYRCASSREVAGGPGEQYFGPGTRLTVT.

This CDR3 reads CASSDSPTSGSVTDTQYF. The DNA for the CDR3 is TGTGCCAGCAGCGATAGCCCGACTAGCGGGAGTGTCACAGATACGCAGTATTTT. This chain connects TRBV7-9 to TRBJ2-3; 12 nucleotides match TRBD2. Germline V lookup: CDR1 SEHNR, CDR2 FQNEAQ (reference sequence). This CDR3 is built from 18 residues. V shed 5 bases, J shed 2 bases, and the junction held 11 bases outside the gene matches.